This T cell receptor (beta chain) was found in a study of breast tumors, draining lymph nodes, adjacent tissues. TCRdb itself ran the multiplex PCR reads through MiXCR, one entry per CDR3 protein. The profile covers 200,000 to 250,000 distinct CDR3 sequences, with less than 40% appearing a single time and over 3.5% taken by the ten largest. V was clipped by 8 bases and J by 0 bases; unmatched bases: 13. This CDR3 spans 17 amino acids. The V gene's germline CDR1 is LNHNV and CDR2 YYDKDF (reference sequence). The lymph nodes were axillary draining lymph nodes from breast cancer patients. The chain joins TRBV15 to TRBJ2-1; TRBD2 agrees at 7 bases. Material: axillary lymph node tissue. This TCR derives from a female donor with breast cancer. Some clones in this sample may be carry-over from other donors' samples. The CDR3 nucleotides read TGTGCCACCTCCATAGCGGGCCCAACAAGCTCCTACAATGAGCAGTTCTTC. Translation gives CATSIAGPTSSYNEQFF.